The clone carrying this T cell receptor beta chain appeared a few times. Its antigen remains unknown. Patients were excluded because of uncontrolled infection, other autoimmune disease, pregnancy or lactation. It was 8.5 to 10 ml of fresh peripheral blood that supplied the PBMCs. The sample is drawn from a study of T cells in Graves' hyperthyroidism and ophthalmopathy. Study results and caveats: Expanded thyroid clonotypes (above 0.001) were mostly also found in blood. The model identified upcoming ophthalmopathy a median about six months ahead of onset.

The CDR3 runs to 13 residues. Trimming cost V 3 bases and J 6 bases, with 9 bases left between them. Per the germline V gene, CDR1 is DFQATT and CDR2 is SNEGSKA (reference sequence). TCR beta CDR3 regions were amplified from RNA. HTBI primers were employed in a first-round RT-PCR of the TCR CDR3. TCRdb processed the multiplex PCR reads anew with MiXCR; each CDR3 protein has one entry. Among hundreds of thousands of distinct CDR3 sequences, over 35% were seen once, and the ten largest hold about 8.9%. The TCR comes from a man younger than 35 with Graves' hyperthyroidism. Sample: blood. The chain is built from TRBV20-1 and TRBJ1-6; no reliable D call. This chain's CDR3 is CSASKAVNSPLHF. In DNA form, the CDR3 reads TGCAGTGCTAGCAAGGCAGTTAATTCACCCCTCCACTTT.